This paragraph reports one T cell receptor (beta chain). The antigen remains unidentified. Trimming pared 5 bases from V and 4 bases from J, leaving 15 bases between. The germline gives CDR1 SGHTA, CDR2 FQGNSA. There are 14 residues in the CDR3. The data are from a study of T cell responses to AZD1222 COVID-19 vaccine. Study conclusions and caveats: CD4 TCRs associated with vaccination spanned spike, dominating at 160-218 and 743-854. Mostly white British, mostly female donors; authors suggested clonal diversity may be underestimated.

Measured with immunoSEQ multiplex PCR; TCRdb has only the in-frame clones, and not every one. The table shows some 30,000 clones, with around 90% occurring only once. The TCR was taken from an adult in good health. Source: peripheral blood, taken on day 0 of AZD1222 vaccination. This rearrangement joins TRBV7-2 to TRBJ2-7; the D gene is possibly TRBD1 (6 bases). The CDR3 DNA reads as TGTGCCAGCAGCCTGACCGGACAGTTTTACGAGCAGTACTTC. Translating it yields CASSLTGQFYEQYF.